These 24 T cell receptor beta chains share one sample of origin, sequenced in a study of neurological immune-mediated disorders. MiXCR, applied by TCRdb to the 5' RACE reads, yields one record per CDR3 protein. The data show more than 30,000 distinct CDR3 sequences, approximately 4.5% seen once. The sequencing sample was made of PBMCs. Receptors were obtained from a man between 18 and 29 years old in good health.

This clonotype came up many times. The genes are TRBV30 and TRBJ2-1; D is ambiguous. This CDR3 is built from 14 residues. Germline CDR1 and CDR2: GTSNPN and SVGIG (reference sequence). Trimming stripped 3 bases from V and 2 bases from J, with 11 bases between. The CDR3 spells CAWSPAWTYNEQFF. The CDR3 DNA reads TGTGCCTGGAGCCCGGCATGGACCTACAATGAGCAGTTCTTC. The variable domain in full, completed from reference TRBV30 and TRBJ2-1, reads SQTIHQWPATLVQPVGSPLSLECTVEGTSNPNLYWYRQAAGRGLQLLFYSVGIGQISSEVPQNLSASRPQDRQFILSSKKLLLSDSGFYLCAWSPAWTYNEQFFGPGTRLTVL.

This clonotype came up many times. The V and J genes are TRBV5-1 and TRBJ1-1; weak D call: TRBD1 (5 bases). This CDR3 spans 14 amino acids. V was cut by 0 bases and J by 7 bases, with 13 bases left in between. CDR1 and CDR2 from the germline V gene are SGHRS and YFSETQ. The CDR3 DNA sequence: TGCGCCAGCAGCTTGGTTTGGGGCGGAGGTGAAGCTTTCTTT. Its translation is CASSLVWGGGEAFF.

The sample holds many counts of this clonotype. The chain recombines TRBV12-3 or TRBV12-4 with TRBJ2-4; 8 bases agree with TRBD1. The CDR3 consists of 15 residues. V shed 4 bases and J 7 bases; nucleotides not matched to a gene: 9. In nucleotides, the CDR3 is TGTGCCAGCAGTTCCACGACAGGGGCCGGGAACATTCAGTACTTC. It codes for CASSSTTGAGNIQYF.

This clonotype has a handful of counts. V is TRBV7-9 and J is TRBJ1-4, with unresolved D. V gave up 3 bases and J gave up 6 bases, with 8 bases separating them. CDR3 length: 13 amino acids. In germline, CDR1 is SEHNR, CDR2 FQNEAQ (reference sequence). The CDR3 DNA sequence: TGTGCCAGCAGCTTCAGAGGCTATGAAAAACTGTTTTTT. Residues: CASSFRGYEKLFF. Complete variable domain (other parts from reference TRBV7-9 and TRBJ1-4): DTGVSQNPRHKITKRGQNVTFRCDPISEHNRLYWYRQTLGQGPEFLTYFQNEAQLEKSRLLSDRFSAERPKGSFSTLEIQRTEQGDSAMYLCASSFRGYEKLFFGSGTQLSVL.

The genes are TRBV29-1 and TRBJ2-1; TRBD1 matches 10 bases. The V gene end was trimmed by 7 bases and the J gene end by 2 bases; junction bases not matched to a gene: 11. This CDR3 spans 16 amino acids. Per germline, CDR1 SQVTM and CDR2 ANQGSEA. This chain's CDR3 is CSGGGQGTTAYNEQFF. The DNA of the CDR3 is TGCAGCGGGGGGGGACAGGGGACCACAGCCTACAATGAGCAGTTCTTC.

This clonotype was seen at least ten times. V gene TRBV12-3 or TRBV12-4 combines with J gene TRBJ1-1; no reliable D call. This CDR3 region has 11 residues. V was cut by 8 bases and J by 7 bases, with 11 bases left in between. The CDR3 reads CASGRIGEAFF. The CDR3 DNA is TGTGCCAGCGGCCGCATTGGTGAAGCTTTCTTT.

This clonotype appeared many times. The gene calls are TRBV19 and TRBJ1-1; 7 bases align to TRBD1. This CDR3 has 16 amino acids. CDR1 is LNHDA, CDR2 SQIVND, per germline (reference sequence). The V gene end was trimmed by 3 bases and the J gene end by 1 base; junction bases not matched to a gene: 8. As DNA, the CDR3 is TGTGCCAGTAGTATTGAATGGGACAGTCGGAACACTGAAGCTTTCTTT. It is translated as CASSIEWDSRNTEAFF.

The table lists this clonotype with many counts. The rearrangement links TRBV20-1 to TRBJ1-1; D uncertain. CDR1 and CDR2 (germline): DFQATT, SNEGSKA (reference sequence). Trimming stripped 6 bases from V and 0 bases from J, with 5 bases between. The CDR3 consists of 11 residues. The CDR3 loop is CSAALNTEAFF. In nucleotides, the CDR3 is TGCAGTGCCGCCCTGAACACTGAAGCTTTCTTT.

This clonotype was seen a few times. J is TRBJ2-5 and V is TRBV18, with D uncertain. This CDR3 is 14 amino acids long. V dropped 3 bases and J dropped 3 bases, with 11 bases sitting between them. Germline V lookup: CDR1 KGHSH, CDR2 LQKENI. The CDR3 DNA is TGTGCCAGCTCACCGCCGATGAGTGAAGAGACCCAGTACTTC. Protein: CASSPPMSEETQYF.

Many counts were recorded for this clonotype. This sequence joins TRBV19 and TRBJ2-7, with D maybe TRBD1 (6 bases). The CDR3 extends over 16 amino acids. V lost 3 bases to trimming and J lost 2 bases, with 17 bases between them. In germline, CDR1 is LNHDA, CDR2 SQIVND (reference sequence). CDR3 loop: CASSISDTGYTYEQYF. CDR3 sequence (DNA): TGTGCCAGTAGTATCTCGGACACAGGGTATACCTACGAGCAGTACTTC.

Many counts were recorded for this clonotype. The chain uses TRBV6-5 and TRBJ2-7; 10 bases are a match to TRBD2. The CDR3 is made up of 16 amino acids. J was trimmed by 1 base and V by 2 bases; bases with no gene match: 5. Germline CDR1 reads MNHEY; CDR2 reads SVGAGI. The CDR3 region has the DNA TGTGCCAGCAGTTACGGGCTAGCGGGGGCATCCTACGAGCAGTACTTC. Its translation is CASSYGLAGASYEQYF.

This clonotype came up many times. The chain is built from TRBV4-1 and TRBJ1-2, with D perhaps matching TRBD1 (5 bases). The germline CDR1 and CDR2 sequences are MGHRA and YSYEKL. V was trimmed by 1 base and J by 12 bases, leaving 18 bases between them. The CDR3 has 14 amino acids. The CDR3 sequence: CASSQVPHQGRDTF. DNA for the CDR3: TGCGCCAGCAGCCAAGTGCCCCACCAGGGCAGGGACACCTTC.

This clonotype was seen repeatedly, ten times or more. The chain combines TRBV2 with TRBJ1-5, with a tentative D call TRBD1 (6 bases). Germline-derived CDR1 and CDR2 are SNHLY and FYNNEI. The CDR3 sequence is 15 residues long. The V end lost 5 bases, the J end lost 3 bases, and 14 bases lay between the germline ends. The CDR3 DNA follows: TGTGCCAGCAGTAAACTACAGGGCGACAATCAGCCCCAGCATTTT. Translation: CASSKLQGDNQPQHF.

This clonotype was picked up many times. V usage is TRBV7-2 and J usage is TRBJ2-3, with 10 bases lining up with TRBD2. The CDR3 has 14 residues. Per germline, CDR1 SGHTA and CDR2 FQGNSA. V was clipped by 5 bases and J by 1 base; unmatched bases: 0. The CDR3 spells CASSGLAGTDTQYF. The CDR3, as DNA: TGTGCCAGCAGCGGACTAGCGGGCACAGATACGCAGTATTTT.

The chain employs TRBV28 and TRBJ1-1; TRBD1 is a possible D gene (6 bases). Between the trimmed V and J ends, which lost 5 bases and 0 bases, there was a span of 10 bases. The V gene's germline CDR1 is MDHEN and CDR2 SYDVKM. The CDR3 has 14 amino acids. CDR3 sequence reads: CASSPGALNTEAFF. CDR3 DNA: TGTGCCAGCAGTCCAGGGGCGCTGAACACTGAAGCTTTCTTT.

This clonotype was counted many times. The rearrangement links TRBV12-3 or TRBV12-4 to TRBJ2-3, with D possibly being TRBD2 (6 bases). The CDR3 runs to 15 residues. Trimming shortened V by 6 bases and J by 1 base, and 14 bases separated the two germline ends. Written as DNA, the CDR3 is TGTGCCAGCAGCTTTGGAGGGGAGCGCACAGATACGCAGTATTTT. Its protein product is CASSFGGERTDTQYF.

This clonotype was counted many times. The V and J genes are TRBV7-8 and TRBJ2-3; D is undetermined. Germline-derived CDR1 and CDR2 are SGHVS and FQNEAQ. Trimming shortened V by 1 base and J by 6 bases, and 14 bases separated the two germline ends. This CDR3 has 15 amino acids. The chain's CDR3 is CASSLGLLGRDTQYF. Written as DNA, the CDR3 is TGTGCCAGCAGCTTAGGTCTACTCGGTCGGGATACGCAGTATTTT.

At least ten counts were recorded for this clonotype. V is TRBV6-6 and J is TRBJ1-5; D uncertain. CDR1 is MNHNY, CDR2 SVGAGI, per germline (reference sequence). This CDR3 spans 12 amino acids. CDR3 sequence reads: CVARAGNQPQHF. CDR3 in DNA: TGTGTAGCTCGGGCAGGCAATCAGCCCCAGCATTTT.

This clonotype appeared many times. The chain joins TRBV6-6 to TRBJ1-5; D might be TRBD1 (5 bases). Trimming pared 7 bases from V and 6 bases from J, leaving 22 bases between. Per germline, CDR1 MNHNY and CDR2 SVGAGI (reference sequence). This CDR3 contains 16 residues. CDR3 region: CASTNFREGLGQPQHF. The CDR3 bases are TGTGCCAGCACCAACTTCAGGGAGGGTTTAGGTCAGCCCCAGCATTTT.

This clonotype has at least ten counts. The chain links TRBV7-2 to TRBJ1-1; D not certain. This CDR3 spans 13 amino acids. Germline CDR1 is SGHTA and CDR2 is FQGNSA. V was shortened by 5 bases and J by 4 bases, with 11 bases between the two germline ends. CDR3: CASSTGRITEAFF. CDR3 DNA: TGTGCCAGCAGCACCGGACGGATCACTGAAGCTTTCTTT. The full variable domain, with the rest looked up from reference TRBV7-2 and TRBJ1-1, is GAGVSQSPSNKVTEKGKDVELRCDPISGHTALYWYRQSLGQGLEFLIYFQGNSAPDKSGLPSDRFSAERTGGSVSTLTIQRTQQEDSAVYLCASSTGRITEAFFGQGTRLTVV.

This clonotype was detected ten times or more. This chain connects TRBV20-1 to TRBJ2-5, with D possibly being TRBD2 (6 bases). In germline, CDR1 is DFQATT, CDR2 SNEGSKA (reference sequence). Trimming took 0 bases from V and 1 from J, leaving 15 bases between them. The CDR3 extends over 16 amino acids. This chain's CDR3 is CSARDLGGVGQETQYF. For the CDR3, the DNA is TGCAGTGCTAGAGATCTTGGAGGGGTGGGCCAAGAGACCCAGTACTTC.

This clonotype was counted ten times or more. The V gene is TRBV27, the J gene TRBJ2-2; D unclear. The V end lost 3 bases, the J end lost 1 base, and 3 bases lay between the germline ends. CDR3 size: 13 residues. Germline V gene lookup returns CDR1 MNHEY and CDR2 SMNVEV (reference sequence). For the CDR3, the DNA is TGTGCCAGCAGTTTCAGGAACACCGGGGAGCTGTTTTTT. Residues: CASSFRNTGELFF.

This clonotype was detected ten times or more. This chain links TRBV29-1 with TRBJ1-4; a weak D match, TRBD1 (5 bases). Germline V gene sequence: CDR1 SQVTM, CDR2 ANQGSEA. The germline V and J ends were trimmed by 5 bases and 6 bases, with 13 bases remaining between them. CDR3 length: 13 amino acids. The CDR3 loop is CSVRRQGDEKLFF. As DNA, the CDR3 is TGCAGCGTTAGGAGGCAGGGCGATGAAAAACTGTTTTTT.

This clonotype was observed many times. This rearrangement joins TRBV5-1 to TRBJ2-7; weak D call: TRBD1 (5 bases). The CDR3 has 14 amino acids. CDR1 and CDR2 from the germline V gene are SGHRS and YFSETQ. The V gene lost 1 base and the J gene lost 0 bases, with 8 bases spanning the gap. The CDR3 loop is CASSLSQGSYEQYF. The CDR3 DNA reads TGCGCCAGCAGCTTGAGTCAGGGCTCCTACGAGCAGTACTTC.